This is a list of T cell receptor beta chains from one sample in a study of T cells in Graves' hyperthyroidism and ophthalmopathy. Via MiXCR, TCRdb re-called the multiplex PCR reads, giving one row per CDR3 protein. The table lists under 450,000 distinct CDR3 sequences, roughly 15% of them singletons, with about a third in the top ten. The sequencing sample was made of blood. Receptor source: a woman in her twenties or thirties with Graves' hyperthyroidism that later progressed to Graves' ophthalmopathy. Both conserved end residues are part of each CDR3. D genes are given only for firm matches. For some rows the clone size is stated as once, few or many, or as a class when expanded; others skip it.

j_call | d_call | clone_size | v_call | cdr3_aa | cdr3_nt
TRBJ2-5 | TRBD1 | many | TRBV7-9 | CASSSQGLGSETQYF | TGTGCCAGCAGCTCACAGGGGCTGGGGTCAGAGACCCAGTACTTC
TRBJ1-2 | TRBD1 | many | TRBV2 | CASREGGGQGEANYGYTF | TGTGCCAGCAGGGAAGGGGGCGGACAGGGAGAAGCTAACTATGGCTACACCTTC
TRBJ1-1 | NA | many | TRBV11-2 | CASSFRNLEAFF | TGTGCCAGCAGCTTTCGGAACCTTGAAGCTTTCTTT
TRBJ2-1 | TRBD2 | NA | TRBV12-3/TRBV12-4 | CASKQWGGAGPSREQFF | TGTGCCAGCAAACAATGGGGGGGAGCGGGTCCGTCTAGGGAGCAGTTCTTC
TRBJ2-5 | NA | many | TRBV9 | CASSVGVEEETQYF | TGTGCCAGCAGCGTAGGGGTTGAGGAAGAGACCCAGTACTTC
TRBJ2-5 | NA | many | TRBV30 | CAWSGQTILETQYF | TGTGCCTGGAGTGGGCAGACCATCTTAGAGACCCAGTACTTC
TRBJ2-4 | NA | few | TRBV30 | CAWSVRRIQYF | TGTGCCTGGAGTGTAAGGCGAATTCAGTACTTC
TRBJ2-1 | NA | NA | TRBV4-2 | CASSQVIGSIEQFF | TGTGCCAGCAGCCAAGTAATAGGATCAATTGAGCAGTTCTTC
TRBJ2-3 | NA | many | TRBV27 | CASSLTSGGQISTDTQYF | TGTGCCAGCAGTTTAACATCCGGTGGACAGATTAGCACAGATACGCAGTATTTT
TRBJ2-3 | TRBD2 | NA | TRBV4-2 | CASGSSGGTDTQYF | TGTGCCAGCGGTTCTAGCGGGGGAACAGATACGCAGTATTTT
TRBJ2-5 | NA | many | TRBV10-3 | CATGDGRNPQETQYF | TGTGCCACCGGGGACGGGCGAAATCCCCAAGAGACCCAGTACTTC
TRBJ2-1 | TRBD1 | NA | TRBV29-1 | CSVGTGIENEQFF | TGCAGCGTGGGGACAGGGATCGAGAATGAGCAGTTCTTC
TRBJ2-1 | TRBD2 | NA | TRBV7-9 | CASSLGGLAGGPSSYNEQFF | TGTGCCAGCAGCTTAGGGGGACTAGCGGGAGGCCCAAGCTCCTACAATGAGCAGTTCTTC
TRBJ1-1 | TRBD1 | NA | TRBV10-1 | CASAEDRQFKAFF | TGCGCCAGCGCCGAGGACAGGCAATTCAAGGCTTTCTTT
TRBJ2-7 | NA | few | TRBV20-1 | CSARAATSTGGEQYF | TGCAGTGCTAGAGCGGCGACTTCCACCGGGGGCGAGCAGTACTTC
TRBJ2-7 | TRBD1 | many | TRBV5-1 | CASSLTGAYEQYF | TGTGCCAGCAGCCTGACAGGGGCCTACGAGCAGTACTTC
TRBJ2-3 | NA | many | TRBV5-1 | CASSLVRFQGEDTQYF | TGCGCCAGCAGCTTGGTTCGGTTCCAGGGTGAAGATACGCAGTATTTT
TRBJ1-4 | TRBD1 | few | TRBV27 | CASSRFGTGRSTNEKLFF | TGTGCCAGCAGTAGATTCGGGACAGGGCGATCAACTAATGAAAAACTGTTTTTT
TRBJ2-2 | NA | many | TRBV28 | CASSFLVGHPNTGELFF | TGTGCCAGCAGTTTTCTTGTAGGACACCCGAACACCGGGGAGCTGTTTTTT
TRBJ2-5 | NA | many | TRBV24-1 | CATGSGGRETQYF | TGTGCCACCGGCTCAGGGGGGAGAGAGACCCAGTACTTC
TRBJ2-1 | TRBD2 | NA | TRBV12-3/TRBV12-4 | CASSLGTSGPGQVAREQFF | TGTGCCAGCAGTTTAGGGACTAGCGGGCCGGGGCAGGTAGCAAGAGAGCAGTTCTTC